The entry below gives a single T cell receptor beta chain sequence along with its context. Antigen unknown. The V gene's germline CDR1 is SGHTA and CDR2 FQGTGA. Trimming removed 2 bases from V and 4 bases from J, with 11 bases in between. CDR3 length: 14 residues. Survey-level immunoSEQ v3.0 assays were run. Sequencing was intended to reach roughly 40,000-55,000 T-cell genomes per sample. Repertoires were generated with immunoSEQ multiplex PCR, while TCRdb's copy carries only in-frame clones and drops some. The sample yields 25,000 to 35,000 clones, approximately 90% seen once. The sample originates from a study of long-term antiretroviral therapy in people with HIV. Notes on the study in general: Documentation of ART adherence, viral resistance or therapy changes was absent. Clones that had undergone expansion before ART dominated the repertoire at all time points.

The genes are TRBV7-3 and TRBJ1-2; weak D call: TRBD1 (6 bases). Here the sequenced sample was unsorted PBMCs, taken 1.8 years after starting antiretroviral therapy. The TCR originated in a young woman with HIV. The CDR3 nucleotides are TGTGCCAGCAGCTTAGAGCCAGGGGCCTATGGCTACACCTTC. Protein product: CASSLEPGAYGYTF.